One sample yielded the 18 T cell receptor beta chains listed below, sequenced in a study of blood T cell repertoires in COVID-19. Sequencing used immunoSEQ multiplex PCR; TCRdb keeps in-frame clones, though not all of them. There are about 240,000 clones in the sample; 70% to 90% occur only once, and 6.2% lies in the top ten. The specimen sequenced was peripheral blood. The origin of the receptors is a man in his fifties or sixties with acute or convalescent COVID-19.

CDR3 sequence: CAWNSGVDNSPLHF. The CDR3 coding sequence is TGTGCCTGGAACTCTGGAGTGGATAATTCACCCCTCCACTTT. V gene TRBV30 combines with J gene TRBJ1-6; unclear D gene. Germline V lookup: CDR1 GTSNPN, CDR2 SVGIG (reference sequence). The length of the CDR3 is 14 residues. V was trimmed by 4 bases and J by 5 bases, leaving 12 bases between them.

The chain combines TRBV5-1 with TRBJ1-3, with 12 bases fitting TRBD1. Looked up from germline, CDR1 is SGHRS and CDR2 is YFSETQ. With V trimmed by 4 bases and J by 3 bases, 5 bases remained unmatched. The CDR3 is 16 amino acids. CDR3 protein: CASSPGQGAVGNTIYF. The CDR3 DNA is TGCGCCAGCAGCCCGGGACAGGGGGCAGTTGGAAACACCATATATTTT.

The chain links TRBV12-3 or TRBV12-4 to TRBJ1-4, with D perhaps matching TRBD1 (5 bases). V lost 5 bases to trimming and J lost 12 bases, with 13 bases between them. The CDR3 spans 12 residues. The CDR3 spells CASSLGARQLFF. CDR3 DNA: TGTGCCAGCAGTCTTGGGGCGCGGCAACTGTTTTTT.

This chain joins TRBV28 and TRBJ2-7; D is unresolved. Germline values: CDR1 MDHEN, CDR2 SYDVKM. The V end lost 3 bases, the J end lost 6 bases, and 9 bases lay between the germline ends. There are 12 residues in the CDR3. The chain's CDR3 is CASSFSQAEQYF. CDR3 DNA: TGTGCCAGCAGTTTCAGCCAGGCCGAGCAGTACTTC.

The chain is built from TRBV19 and TRBJ2-1, with 7 bases aligning to TRBD1. Germline V CDR1 and CDR2: LNHDA, SQIVND (reference sequence). With V trimmed by 4 bases and J by 8 bases, 8 bases remained unmatched. This CDR3 region has 14 residues. In DNA, the CDR3 is TGTGCCAGTAGTACTTCGACAGGGAACGATGAGCAGTTCTTC. This gives the protein CASSTSTGNDEQFF. Drawing the rest from reference TRBV19 and TRBJ2-1, the complete variable domain is DGGITQSPKYLFRKEGQNVTLSCEQNLNHDAMYWYRQDPGQGLRLIYYSQIVNDFQKGDIAEGYSVSREKKESFPLTVTSAQKNPTAFYLCASSTSTGNDEQFFGPGTRLTVL.

The chain recombines TRBV19 with TRBJ2-5; 8 nucleotides line up with TRBD1. J was trimmed by 3 bases and V by 8 bases; bases with no gene match: 5. The germline V gene has CDR1 LNHDA and CDR2 SQIVND (reference sequence). CDR3 length: 13 amino acids. The CDR3 spells CASVNRGEETQYF. The CDR3 region has the DNA TGTGCCAGTGTTAACAGGGGGGAAGAGACCCAGTACTTC.

This clone was seen just once. V is TRBV6-6 and J is TRBJ1-5; D is unclear. The CDR3 is 15 residues long. V shed 2 bases and J shed 5 bases, with 13 bases lying between them. CDR1 is MNHNY and CDR2 is SVGAGI in the germline V gene (reference sequence). CDR3 DNA: TGTGCCAGCAGTTACGCTAGGGCCGGGGATCAGCCCCAGCATTTT. This codes for CASSYARAGDQPQHF.

This clone was recorded once. This rearrangement joins TRBV7-2 to TRBJ1-2; the D gene is possibly TRBD1 (6 bases). There are 14 residues in the CDR3. In germline, CDR1 is SGHTA, CDR2 FQGNSA. Trimming stripped 3 bases from V and 2 bases from J, with 10 bases between. In DNA form, the CDR3 reads TGTGCCAGCAGCTTGGACAGACCGAACTATGGCTACACCTTC. Translating gives CASSLDRPNYGYTF.

The V call is TRBV6-5, the J call TRBJ1-4; D remains unclear. The CDR3 runs to 11 residues. Trimming shortened V by 6 bases and J by 8 bases, and 7 bases separated the two germline ends. Germline V gene lookup returns CDR1 MNHEY and CDR2 SVGAGI. DNA for the CDR3: TGTGCCAGCAGACATAGCGAAAAACTGTTTTTT. It translates to CASRHSEKLFF.

This clone was recorded only once. V usage is TRBV13 and J usage is TRBJ2-5; D gene ambiguous. Germline CDR1 and CDR2: PRHDT and FYEKMQ (reference sequence). The CDR3 has 13 amino acids. Deletions cut 0 bases from V and 7 bases from J, with 9 bases between. CDR3 amino acids: CASSLGPRGTQYF. The CDR3 DNA reads TGTGCCAGCAGCTTAGGCCCCAGAGGGACCCAGTACTTC.

A single count supports this clone. The chain recombines TRBV7-2 with TRBJ2-5; no firm D call. The V gene lost 5 bases and the J gene lost 5 bases, with 12 bases spanning the gap. This CDR3 is 13 amino acids long. Germline CDR1 SGHTA, CDR2 FQGNSA. CDR3 coding DNA: TGTGCCAGCAGCCTTAGCCGTCTGGAGACCCAGTACTTC. Protein product: CASSLSRLETQYF.

This rearrangement joins TRBV9 to TRBJ2-3, with D possibly being TRBD2 (5 bases). Trimming took off 4 bases at V and 8 bases at J, with 26 bases between the two ends. The CDR3 loop spans 17 amino acids. Germline assignment: CDR1 SGDLS and CDR2 YYNGEE. The CDR3 protein is CASSPTRLPFQSGTQYF. The CDR3 DNA sequence: TGTGCCAGCAGCCCTACCCGACTACCCTTTCAGTCGGGTACGCAGTATTTT.

The chain employs TRBV28 and TRBJ2-5; D possibly corresponds to TRBD1 (7 bases). Trimming cost V 1 base and J 4 bases, with 13 bases left between them. The CDR3 has 15 residues. Germline V gene lookup returns CDR1 MDHEN and CDR2 SYDVKM. The CDR3 protein is CASSLYRGLGETQYF. The CDR3 coding sequence is TGTGCCAGCAGTTTATACAGGGGACTTGGAGAGACCCAGTACTTC.

V is TRBV6-1 and J is TRBJ2-1; D may be TRBD2 (6 bases). This CDR3 contains 16 residues. Germline CDR1 is MNHNS and CDR2 is SASEGT. Between the trimmed V and J ends, which lost 4 bases and 3 bases, there was a span of 16 bases. In nucleotides, the CDR3 is TGTGCCAGCAGTGCCGCGGATCGAGCGGGCTACAATGAGCAGTTCTTC. It codes for CASSAADRAGYNEQFF.

CDR3 loop: CASSQDHRGETQYF. The DNA of the CDR3 is TGTGCCAGCAGCCAGGATCATCGCGGAGAGACCCAGTACTTC. V is TRBV3-1 (or the pseudogene TRBV3-2) and J is TRBJ2-5, with no clear D. Trimming shortened V by 3 bases and J by 4 bases, and 12 bases separated the two germline ends. This CDR3 spans 14 amino acids. The germline gives CDR1 LGHDT, CDR2 YNNKEL (reference sequence).

The genes are TRBV11-3 and TRBJ2-3; TRBD2 agrees at 8 bases. The germline gives CDR1 SGHNT, CDR2 YENEEA. V shed 5 bases, J shed 0 bases, and the junction held 7 bases outside the gene matches. The CDR3 spans 16 residues. In DNA form, the CDR3 reads TGTGCCAGCAGCCCCAAAGCGGGAGTTAGCACAGATACGCAGTATTTT. Translated, it gives CASSPKAGVSTDTQYF.

The gene calls are TRBV19 and TRBJ1-1; weak D call: TRBD1 (5 bases). The CDR3 spans 13 residues. V shed 3 bases and J shed 5 bases, with 10 bases lying between them. Germline V lookup: CDR1 LNHDA, CDR2 SQIVND (reference sequence). Here the CDR3 reads CASSMTVSTEAFF. In DNA form, the CDR3 reads TGTGCCAGTAGTATGACAGTTTCGACTGAAGCTTTCTTT.

The DNA for the CDR3 is TGTGCCAGCAGTAGGACTAGCGGGGGACCATCACGTGGGGAGCAGTACTTC. This encodes CASSRTSGGPSRGEQYF. The chain carries TRBV27 and TRBJ2-7; TRBD2 agrees at 13 bases. Germline values: CDR1 MNHEY, CDR2 SMNVEV (reference sequence). V was pared by 5 bases and J by 7 bases, with 14 bases of the junction left unmatched. CDR3 size: 17 residues.